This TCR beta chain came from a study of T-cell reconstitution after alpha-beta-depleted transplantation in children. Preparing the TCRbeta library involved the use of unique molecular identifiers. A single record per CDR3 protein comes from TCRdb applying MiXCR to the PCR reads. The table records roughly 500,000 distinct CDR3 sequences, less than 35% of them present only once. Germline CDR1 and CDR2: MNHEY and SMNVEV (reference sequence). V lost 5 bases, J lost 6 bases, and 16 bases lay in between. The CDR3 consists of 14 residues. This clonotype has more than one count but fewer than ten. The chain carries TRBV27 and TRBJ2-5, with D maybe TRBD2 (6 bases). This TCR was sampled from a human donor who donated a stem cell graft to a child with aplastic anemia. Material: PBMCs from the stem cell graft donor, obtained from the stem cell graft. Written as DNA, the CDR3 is TGTGCCAGCAGTATGGAGGGGAGGAGCAAGACCCAGTACTTC. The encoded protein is CASSMEGRSKTQYF.